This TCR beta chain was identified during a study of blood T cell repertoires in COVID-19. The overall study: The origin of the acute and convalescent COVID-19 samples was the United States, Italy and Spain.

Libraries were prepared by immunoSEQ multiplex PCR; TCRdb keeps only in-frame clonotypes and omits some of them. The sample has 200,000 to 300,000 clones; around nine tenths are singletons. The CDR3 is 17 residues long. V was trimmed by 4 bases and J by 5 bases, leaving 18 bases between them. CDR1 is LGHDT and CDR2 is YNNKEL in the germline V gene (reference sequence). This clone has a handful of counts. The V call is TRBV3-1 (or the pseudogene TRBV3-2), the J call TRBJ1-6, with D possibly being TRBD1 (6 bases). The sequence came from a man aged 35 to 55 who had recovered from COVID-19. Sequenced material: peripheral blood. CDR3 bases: TGTGCCAGCAGCCCGCGATTCGACAGGTTAAATAATTCACCCCTCCACTTT. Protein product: CASSPRFDRLNNSPLHF.